This T cell receptor (beta chain) was captured by sequencing in a study of T cell changes during pregnancy in multiple sclerosis (dated by TCRdb to about 2019). Context from the whole study: The study looked at changes in the T cell repertoire across pregnancy in women with multiple sclerosis.

CDR3 length: 18 amino acids, cysteine to phenylalanine. Just the 54-base CDR3 DNA is kept, in frame starting at base 1. In the germline V gene, CDR1 corresponds to SGHAT and CDR2 to FQNNGV. The junction carries 28 bases between V and J, which are trimmed by 5 bases and 5 bases respectively. Libraries were constructed by the immunoSEQ multiplex PCR assay. In TCRdb, the immuneACCESS table is reduced to in-frame sequences with V and J assigned. These tables do not hold every clone; where another copy was compared, an unresolved V gene accounts for under half, and the others remain unexplained. The sample table contains about 38,000 clones; only one count was recorded for over 80% of them. 0.3% to 0.4% of the sample is in the top ten clones. Remarks on this clone: No cognate antigen has been identified for it. Per-base quality was not reported, and no clone a single base away is much larger than it.

This sample comprised CD4+ T cells from peripheral blood mononuclear cells, obtained in the third trimester of pregnancy. The chain links TRBV11-2 with TRBJ2-7, with no confident D gene call. This receptor was taken from a female donor in good health, enrolled as a control in a pregnancy study. For the CDR3, the sequence is CASSANRPDTSQRHEQYF. The nucleotides read TGTGCCAGCAGCGCAAATAGACCCGATACCTCCCAGCGCCACGAGCAGTACTTC. The entire variable domain, with the stretches around the CDR3 drawn from the reference TRBV11-2 and TRBJ2-7 proteins, is EAGVAQSPRYKIIEKRQSVAFWCNPISGHATLYWYQQILGQGPKLLIQFQNNGVVDDSQLPKDRFSAERLKGVDSTLKIQPAKLEDSAVYLCASSANRPDTSQRHEQYFGPGTRLTVT.